These 27 T cell receptor beta chains were sequenced from one sample in a study of beta chain features in type 1 diabetes. cDNA synthesis used the whole RNA isolate, giving expressed TCRB sequences. The data were produced by immunoSEQ multiplex PCR, yet TCRdb's version contains in-frame clones alone and is incomplete. The sample shows roughly 450,000 clones, roughly 13% of them seen only once. The source material was naive CD4+ T cells from blood. Receptors originate from a man younger than 45 in good health.

The genes are TRBV5-1 and TRBJ2-4; TRBD1 might be the D (5 bases). The V and J ends lost 4 bases and 1 base respectively, with 15 bases between them. Per germline, CDR1 SGHRS and CDR2 YFSETQ. The CDR3 runs 16 residues. CDR3 DNA: TGCGCCAGCAGCCCAGCTCAGGGTATGGCCAAAAACATTCAGTACTTC. Its translation is CASSPAQGMAKNIQYF.

V and J are TRBV14 and TRBJ2-7, with D maybe TRBD1 (6 bases). V shed 2 bases and J shed 6 bases, with 11 bases lying between them. Per the germline V gene, CDR1 is SGHDN and CDR2 is FVKESK. The length of the CDR3 is 13 residues. CDR3 sequence: CASSQIRGAEQYV. DNA of the CDR3: TGTGCCAGCAGCCAAATCAGGGGTGCCGAGCAGTACGTC.

The table lists this clone with a few counts. The chain joins TRBV29-1 to TRBJ2-7, with D possibly matching TRBD1 (6 bases). CDR3 length: 13 residues. Trimming shortened V by 7 bases and J by 7 bases, and 20 bases separated the two germline ends. CDR1 and CDR2 from the germline V gene are SQVTM and ANQGSEA. The CDR3 DNA reads TGCAGCGGTGAGGCCCCTATCCAGGGGGAGCAGTACTTC. This gives the protein CSGEAPIQGEQYF.

The chain combines TRBV14 with TRBJ2-3; D gene ambiguous. CDR1 and CDR2 from the germline V gene are SGHDN and FVKESK. This CDR3 comprises 14 residues. The germline V and J ends were trimmed by 1 base and 0 bases, with 5 bases remaining between them. Here the CDR3 reads CASSQGWSTDTQYF. In DNA form, the CDR3 reads TGTGCCAGCAGCCAAGGTTGGAGCACAGATACGCAGTATTTT.

This clone was counted a few times. V usage is TRBV5-1 and J usage is TRBJ2-1; 9 nucleotides line up with TRBD2. Trimming took 4 bases from V and 8 from J; bases not matched to a gene: 10. CDR3 length: 15 amino acids. From germline, CDR1 is SGHRS and CDR2 YFSETQ. The CDR3 sequence: CASSIAGEGFDEQFF. The CDR3, as DNA: TGCGCCAGCAGCATAGCGGGAGAGGGGTTCGATGAGCAGTTCTTC. The whole variable domain, remainder taken from reference TRBV5-1 and TRBJ2-1, is KAGVTQTPRYLIKTRGQQVTLSCSPISGHRSVSWYQQTPGQGLQFLFEYFSETQRNKGNFPGRFSGRQFSNSRSEMNVSTLELGDSALYLCASSIAGEGFDEQFFGPGTRLTVL.

This clone was detected a few times. V is TRBV10-3 and J is TRBJ2-7, with 13 bases aligning to TRBD2. V lost 10 bases, J lost 6 bases, and 9 bases stayed unmatched. Germline V lookup: CDR1 ENHRY, CDR2 SYGVKD. This CDR3 has 14 amino acids. CDR3 sequence (DNA): TGTGCCACCCGGACTAGCGGGAGCCTCGGCGAGCAGTACGTC. Translated, it gives CATRTSGSLGEQYV.

The rearrangement links TRBV4-1 to TRBJ2-3, with TRBD2 matching 10 bases. The CDR3 has 15 amino acids. V dropped 4 bases and J dropped 1; count of bases not matched to a gene: 2. Looked up from germline, CDR1 is MGHRA and CDR2 is YSYEKL. The CDR3 protein is CASSRGLARTDTQYF. The CDR3 nucleotides are TGCGCCAGCAGCCGGGGACTAGCGCGCACAGATACGCAGTATTTT.

The V call is TRBV5-1, the J call TRBJ1-5; 9 nucleotides align to TRBD1. V gave up 0 bases and J gave up 2 bases; unmatched junction bases: 3. This CDR3 contains 16 residues. Germline assignment: CDR1 SGHRS and CDR2 YFSETQ. Written as DNA, the CDR3 is TGCGCCAGCAGCTTGGGGACAGGGGTTGGCAATCAGCCCCAGCATTTT. Translation: CASSLGTGVGNQPQHF.

Here the CDR3 reads CASGLVLGTGRNQPQHF. The CDR3 DNA is TGTGCTAGTGGTTTGGTACTAGGGACAGGACGTAATCAGCCCCAGCATTTT. The chain uses TRBV12-5 and TRBJ1-5; 8 bases agree with TRBD1. After removal of 0 bases from V and 4 bases from J, the junction contained 8 bases not matched to a gene. Germline CDR1 is LGHNT and CDR2 is FRNRAP. The CDR3 length is 17 residues. Based on the CDR3 plus reference TRBV12-5 and TRBJ1-5, the full variable domain is DARVTQTPRHKVTEMGQEVTMRCQPILGHNTVFWYRQTMMQGLELLAYFRNRAPLDDSGMPKDRFSAEMPDATLATLKIQPSEPRDSAVYFCASGLVLGTGRNQPQHFGDGTRLSIL.

This clone appeared a few times. The rearrangement joins TRBV7-7 to TRBJ2-7, with a tentative D call TRBD2 (5 bases). The CDR3 is made up of 15 amino acids. Germline CDR1 reads SSHAT; CDR2 reads FNYEAQ (reference sequence). V lost 3 bases and J lost 0, with 12 bases in between. In nucleotides, the CDR3 is TGTGCCAGCAGCTTCGGCCTAGCCTCCTCCTACGAGCAGTACTTC. Its protein product is CASSFGLASSYEQYF.

This clone was counted between two and nine times. The chain uses TRBV9 and TRBJ2-5, with 7 bases aligning to TRBD2. Germline V CDR1 and CDR2: SGDLS, YYNGEE. The J segment lost 4 bases and the V segment lost 2 bases, leaving 5 bases of the junction unmatched. The CDR3 contains 14 residues. The CDR3 protein is CASSVIGGRETQYF. The CDR3 region has the DNA TGTGCCAGCAGCGTCATAGGCGGGAGAGAGACCCAGTACTTC.

This clone was observed a few times. V usage is TRBV5-4 and J usage is TRBJ2-7; D unclear. Trimming took 7 bases from V and 0 from J, leaving 11 bases between them. Germline CDR1 SGHNT, CDR2 YYREEE (reference sequence). CDR3 length: 13 residues. The CDR3 loop is CASGRWDSYEQYV. The CDR3 DNA is TGTGCCAGCGGCCGATGGGACTCCTACGAGCAGTACGTC.

Points on this clone: A read error may be the cause here, since a much bigger clone is one base away. CDR3 coding DNA: TGTGCCAGCAGCGCCGGGGCAAACACTGAAGCTTTCTTT. Translation: CASSAGANTEAFF. The chain is built from TRBV7-3 and TRBJ1-1; the D gene is possibly TRBD1 (5 bases). The V end was cut by 5 bases, the J end by 2 bases, with 9 bases between. CDR1 is SGHTA and CDR2 is FQGTGA in the germline V gene. The CDR3 runs 13 residues.

This clone turned up a few times. The CDR3 sequence is CASSSYWGVNEQFF. The CDR3 bases are TGTGCCAGCAGCTCCTACTGGGGCGTCAATGAGCAGTTCTTC. The chain recombines TRBV7-2 with TRBJ2-1; D may be TRBD1 (5 bases). V was trimmed by 4 bases and J by 6 bases, leaving 13 bases between them. The CDR3 has 14 residues. Germline CDR1 is SGHTA and CDR2 is FQGNSA.

This clone showed up just once. The CDR3 is CASSLGAGTEAFF. CDR3 nucleotide sequence: TGTGCCAGCAGCTTAGGGGCCGGAACTGAAGCTTTCTTT. The chain uses TRBV13 and TRBJ1-1; D gene unclear. Trimming stripped 0 bases from V and 5 bases from J, with 7 bases between. The germline V gene encodes CDR1 PRHDT and CDR2 FYEKMQ (reference sequence). The CDR3 extends over 13 amino acids.

This clone was counted a few times. This chain connects TRBV5-4 to TRBJ1-2; the D gene is possibly TRBD1 (5 bases). This CDR3 region has 15 residues. The germline V gene has CDR1 SGHNT and CDR2 YYREEE (reference sequence). Trimming stripped 5 bases from V and 0 bases from J, with 14 bases between. For the CDR3, the DNA is TGTGCCAGCAGGTCCGGGACCGTAACTAACTATGGCTACACCTTC. Amino acid sequence: CASRSGTVTNYGYTF.

This clone was observed a few times. The DNA of the CDR3 is TGTGCCAGCAGCGGGGATCCTAACTATGGCTACACCTTC. This sequence encodes CASSGDPNYGYTF. The gene calls are TRBV7-9 and TRBJ1-2; D call uncertain. CDR3 length equals 13 residues. Germline assignment: CDR1 SEHNR and CDR2 FQNEAQ (reference sequence). V lost 5 bases and J lost 0, with 7 bases in between.

The chain links TRBV30 to TRBJ2-3; TRBD2 agrees at 8 bases. V was clipped by 3 bases and J by 7 bases; unmatched bases: 12. The CDR3 totals 15 residues. Germline-derived CDR1 and CDR2 are GTSNPN and SVGIG (reference sequence). This CDR3 is CAWSPGTSALNTQYF. As DNA, the CDR3 is TGTGCCTGGAGCCCCGGGACTAGTGCGTTAAATACGCAGTATTTT.

The rearrangement uses TRBV5-4 and TRBJ2-6; D unclear. The CDR3 runs 15 residues. V lost 0 bases to trimming and J lost 2 bases, with 6 bases between them. CDR1 is SGHNT and CDR2 is YYREEE in the germline V gene (reference sequence). The chain's CDR3 is CASSLGSTGANVLTF. CDR3 sequence (DNA): TGTGCCAGCAGCTTGGGCAGCACTGGGGCCAACGTCCTGACTTTC.

Comments on this clone: This CDR3 is also generated by other DNA sequences in the sample. The chain joins TRBV5-1 to TRBJ2-7; 7 nucleotides line up with TRBD1. Germline values: CDR1 SGHRS, CDR2 YFSETQ. J lost 0 bases, V lost 3 bases, and 3 bases had no gene match. This CDR3 spans 14 amino acids. In DNA form, the CDR3 reads TGCGCCAGCAGCTACAGGGGAAGCTCCTACGAGCAGTACTTC. Its translation: CASSYRGSSYEQYF.

This chain joins TRBV19 and TRBJ2-1; D perhaps matches TRBD1 (6 bases). V lost 6 bases, J lost 7 bases, and 13 bases lay in between. This CDR3 comprises 13 residues. CDR1 is LNHDA, CDR2 SQIVND, per germline (reference sequence). The CDR3 nucleotides are TGTGCCAGTAGCGGCAGGGGACGTAATGAGCAGTTCTTC. Amino acids: CASSGRGRNEQFF. Combining the CDR3 with reference TRBV19 and TRBJ2-1 gives the whole variable domain DGGITQSPKYLFRKEGQNVTLSCEQNLNHDAMYWYRQDPGQGLRLIYYSQIVNDFQKGDIAEGYSVSREKKESFPLTVTSAQKNPTAFYLCASSGRGRNEQFFGPGTRLTVL.

The chain couples TRBV9 to TRBJ2-1, with 8 positions matching TRBD1. This CDR3 comprises 14 residues. With 3 bases clipped from V and 7 bases from J, the junction kept 6 bases outside the gene matches. The V gene's germline CDR1 is SGDLS and CDR2 YYNGEE. The CDR3 here is CASSARRQGNEQFF. The CDR3 DNA reads TGTGCCAGCAGCGCTCGTAGACAGGGGAATGAGCAGTTCTTC.

The table lists this clone with many counts. This chain joins TRBV29-1 and TRBJ2-1; 11 bases align to TRBD2. J lost 3 bases, V lost 4 bases, and 11 bases had no gene match. This CDR3 has 17 residues. Germline lookup yields CDR1 SQVTM and CDR2 ANQGSEA. The CDR3: CSVVIAGGRRSYNEQFF. The DNA for the CDR3 is TGCAGCGTTGTGATAGCGGGAGGGCGTAGAAGCTACAATGAGCAGTTCTTC.

The chain carries TRBV20-1 and TRBJ1-5, with D uncertain. Germline CDR1 DFQATT, CDR2 SNEGSKA (reference sequence). The CDR3 sequence is 10 residues long. The V gene lost 4 bases and the J gene lost 6 bases, with 4 bases spanning the gap. This CDR3 is CSAIAQPQHF. The DNA for the CDR3 is TGCAGTGCTATTGCTCAGCCCCAGCATTTT.

The chain links TRBV9 to TRBJ2-3, with a weak D call TRBD2 (7 bases). The CDR3 is made up of 17 amino acids. V shed 3 bases and J shed 3 bases, with 20 bases lying between them. Germline loops: CDR1 SGDLS, CDR2 YYNGEE. CDR3 amino acids: CASSGPKGGAFTDTQYF. The DNA of the CDR3 is TGTGCCAGCAGCGGCCCGAAGGGGGGGGCTTTTACAGATACGCAGTATTTT. Variable domain in full (rest from reference TRBV9 and TRBJ2-3): DSGVTQTPKHLITATGQRVTLRCSPRSGDLSVYWYQQSLDQGLQFLIQYYNGEERAKGNILERFSAQQFPDLHSELNLSSLELGDSALYFCASSGPKGGAFTDTQYFGPGTRLTVL.

The chain combines TRBV2 with TRBJ2-1, with 7 bases aligning to TRBD1. V shed 6 bases, J shed 6 bases, and the junction held 2 bases outside the gene matches. This CDR3 spans 12 amino acids. Germline V gene sequence: CDR1 SNHLY, CDR2 FYNNEI. CDR3: CASRRDSNEQFF. CDR3 sequence (DNA): TGTGCCAGCAGAAGGGACAGCAATGAGCAGTTCTTC.

This clone was seen a handful of times. Other DNA sequences in this sample translate to the same CDR3. This chain joins TRBV30 and TRBJ1-1; weak D call: TRBD1 (6 bases). Trimming took off 4 bases at V and 1 base at J, with 10 bases between the two ends. The CDR3 has 13 residues. Germline V gene sequence: CDR1 GTSNPN, CDR2 SVGIG (reference sequence). The CDR3 bases are TGTGCCTGGACCTTACAGGGGAACACTGAAGCTTTCTTT. Amino acids: CAWTLQGNTEAFF.